These 12 T cell receptor beta chains originate from one sample sequenced in a study of spatial heterogeneity in lung cancer. TCRdb re-called the 5' RACE reads through MiXCR, storing one row per CDR3 protein. The sample has tens of thousands of distinct CDR3 sequences; under 6.5% are singletons. The sample's time point: sample taken at primary tumor resection. The authors sequenced whole RNA from tumor, nontumor lung or frozen PBMC without sorting. The specimen comprised PBMCs, sampled at surgery. These receptors were collected from a male donor with early-stage non-small cell lung cancer.

This chain uses TRBV5-1 with TRBJ2-7; tentative D call: TRBD1 (6 bases). The CDR3 runs to 15 residues. Trimming removed 4 bases at V and 5 bases at J, with 19 bases between. Germline CDR1 and CDR2: SGHRS and YFSETQ. The chain's CDR3 is CASSRQQGAPNEQYF. For the CDR3, the DNA is TGCGCCAGCAGCCGCCAACAGGGAGCCCCTAACGAGCAGTACTTC.

The sample holds a few counts of this clonotype. In DNA, the CDR3 is TGTGCCAGCAGTCGCAAGGGAACCCAAGAGACCCAGTACTTC. Encoded protein: CASSRKGTQETQYF. The chain uses TRBV27 and TRBJ2-5; D unresolved. CDR1 and CDR2 (germline): MNHEY, SMNVEV (reference sequence). CDR3 length: 14 amino acids. V was clipped by 5 bases and J by 1 base, with 11 bases between them.

This sequence joins TRBV3-1 and TRBJ1-6, with D possibly TRBD1 on 5 matching bases. V gave up 3 bases and J gave up 10 bases, with 13 bases separating them. Germline CDR1 LGHDT, CDR2 YNNKEL (reference sequence). The CDR3 totals 14 residues. As DNA, the CDR3 is TGTGCCAGCAGCCATGTGGGAGACAGCTCACCCCTCCACTTT. It specifies CASSHVGDSSPLHF.

There are many counts of this clonotype. The chain couples TRBV3-1 to TRBJ2-1; 11 nucleotides line up with TRBD2. The V segment lost 2 bases and the J segment 0 bases; nucleotides outside the gene matches: 15. Germline V gene sequence: CDR1 LGHDT, CDR2 YNNKEL (reference sequence). The CDR3 has 21 residues. In DNA, the CDR3 is TGTGCCAGCAGCCAAACCCCACCGGGACTAGCGGCTCCAAGCTCCTACAATGAGCAGTTCTTC. Residues: CASSQTPPGLAAPSSYNEQFF.

The V call is TRBV19, the J call TRBJ2-7; D not certain. V lost 9 bases and J 2 bases, leaving 14 bases between the germline ends. This CDR3 is 13 amino acids long. CDR1 and CDR2 from the germline V gene are LNHDA and SQIVND (reference sequence). CDR3: CASRPPSTYEQYF. The CDR3 DNA is TGTGCCAGCCGACCGCCCAGCACCTACGAGCAGTACTTC.

This clonotype turned up a few times. V gene TRBV30 combines with J gene TRBJ1-6, with unresolved D. The CDR3 is made up of 17 amino acids. Germline CDR1 is GTSNPN and CDR2 is SVGIG (reference sequence). Trimming took 4 bases from V and 0 from J, leaving 16 bases between them. This CDR3 is CAWNGGSKSSYNSPLHF. The CDR3 nucleotides are TGTGCCTGGAATGGCGGGTCTAAGAGCTCCTATAATTCACCCCTCCACTTT.

This clonotype was counted many times. The chain has TRBV27 and TRBJ1-6; perhaps TRBD1 as D (5 bases). Germline V gene sequence: CDR1 MNHEY, CDR2 SMNVEV (reference sequence). Deletions cut 6 bases from V and 5 bases from J, with 14 bases between. The CDR3 loop spans 15 amino acids. DNA for the CDR3: TGTGCCAGCAGCCTGGCAGGGTCTAATAATTCACCCCTCCACTTT. Protein: CASSLAGSNNSPLHF.

The sample holds a few counts of this clonotype. The CDR3 loop reads CASSTNSGLNEQFF. The DNA of the CDR3 is TGTGCCAGCAGCACGAATAGCGGGCTAAATGAGCAGTTCTTC. This chain joins TRBV7-9 and TRBJ2-1, with 7 bases lining up with TRBD2. V shed 5 bases, J shed 7 bases, and the junction held 8 bases outside the gene matches. CDR1 and CDR2 (germline): SEHNR, FQNEAQ (reference sequence). CDR3 length equals 14 residues.

This clonotype was observed a few times. The genes are TRBV5-1 and TRBJ2-7, with D perhaps matching TRBD1 (6 bases). The V gene's germline CDR1 is SGHRS and CDR2 YFSETQ. Trimming cost V 2 bases and J 4 bases, with 10 bases left between them. This CDR3 comprises 13 residues. The CDR3 loop is CASSFRDTYEQYF. DNA for the CDR3: TGCGCCAGCAGCTTCCGGGACACTTACGAGCAGTACTTC. Variable domain in full (rest from reference TRBV5-1 and TRBJ2-7): KAGVTQTPRYLIKTRGQQVTLSCSPISGHRSVSWYQQTPGQGLQFLFEYFSETQRNKGNFPGRFSGRQFSNSRSEMNVSTLELGDSALYLCASSFRDTYEQYFGPGTRLTVT.

V is TRBV5-5 and J is TRBJ2-5; TRBD2 matches at 9 bases. Unmatched junction bases numbered 4, after V lost 1 base and J lost 0 bases. CDR3 length equals 16 residues. Per germline, CDR1 SGHKS and CDR2 YYEKEE (reference sequence). CDR3 nucleotides: TGTGCCAGCAGCTTGTCGATAGCGGGGGACCAAGAGACCCAGTACTTC. It yields the protein CASSLSIAGDQETQYF. Supplemented by reference TRBV5-5 and TRBJ2-5, the full variable domain reads DAGVTQSPTHLIKTRGQQVTLRCSPISGHKSVSWYQQVLGQGPQFIFQYYEKEERGRGNFPDRFSARQFPNYSSELNVNALLLGDSALYLCASSLSIAGDQETQYFGPGTRLLVL.

Ten or more counts support this clonotype. This chain joins TRBV28 and TRBJ1-6; TRBD1 is a possible D gene (5 bases). The CDR3 consists of 16 residues. V dropped 6 bases and J dropped 7 bases, with 19 bases sitting between them. CDR1 and CDR2 (germline): MDHEN, SYDVKM. CDR3 residues: CASSPWRGESNSPLHF. DNA for the CDR3: TGTGCCAGCAGCCCCTGGCGGGGCGAATCGAATTCACCCCTCCACTTT. The full variable domain, its missing parts supplied by reference TRBV28 and TRBJ1-6, is DVKVTQSSRYLVKRTGEKVFLECVQDMDHENMFWYRQDPGLGLRLIYFSYDVKMKEKGDIPEGYSVSREKKERFSLILESASTNQTSMYLCASSPWRGESNSPLHFGNGTRLTVT.

This clonotype was recorded at least ten times. The V call is TRBV11-2, the J call TRBJ1-2, with TRBD1 matching 7 bases. Germline CDR1 is SGHAT and CDR2 is FQNNGV. The V and J ends lost 7 bases and 4 bases, in that order; junction bases with no gene match: 6. The CDR3 consists of 13 residues. In DNA form, the CDR3 reads TGTGCCAGCACGGGACAGTACTTCTATGGCTACACCTTC. It specifies CASTGQYFYGYTF.